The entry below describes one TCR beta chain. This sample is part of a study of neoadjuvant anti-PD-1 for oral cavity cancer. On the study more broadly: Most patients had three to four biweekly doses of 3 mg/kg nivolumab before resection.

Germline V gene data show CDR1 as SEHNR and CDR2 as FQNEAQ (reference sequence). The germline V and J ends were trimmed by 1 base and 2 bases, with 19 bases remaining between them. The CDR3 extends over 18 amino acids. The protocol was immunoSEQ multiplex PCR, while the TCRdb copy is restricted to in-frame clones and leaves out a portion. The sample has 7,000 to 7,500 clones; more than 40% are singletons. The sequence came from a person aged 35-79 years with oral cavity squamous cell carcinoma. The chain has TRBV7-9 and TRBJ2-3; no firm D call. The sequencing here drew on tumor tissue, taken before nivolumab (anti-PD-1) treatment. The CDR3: CASSLGQTFLRATDTQYF. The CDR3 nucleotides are TGTGCCAGCAGCTTAGGTCAAACGTTTCTGAGAGCCACAGATACGCAGTATTTT.